Below are 18 T cell receptor beta chains sequenced from a single sample in a study of blood T cell repertoires in COVID-19. Some clones are missing from TCRdb's copy, which holds only in-frame ones; the method was immunoSEQ multiplex PCR. The data show about 50,000 clones, 79% seen once. Sequencing input: peripheral blood. The receptor set was obtained from a man aged 70 or older with acute or convalescent COVID-19.

The rearrangement joins TRBV14 to TRBJ1-1; D is undetermined. Germline lookup yields CDR1 SGHDN and CDR2 FVKESK. Trimming shortened V by 2 bases and J by 2 bases, and 9 bases separated the two germline ends. The length of the CDR3 is 14 residues. CDR3 protein: CASSQRSSNTEAFF. CDR3 nucleotides: TGTGCCAGCAGCCAAAGATCCAGTAACACTGAAGCTTTCTTT.

This clone was seen just once. The chain has TRBV9 and TRBJ2-3; 9 bases agree with TRBD1. CDR3 length: 16 amino acids. The germline V gene encodes CDR1 SGDLS and CDR2 YYNGEE. V shed 0 bases, J shed 0 bases, and the junction held 2 bases outside the gene matches. The CDR3 is CASSVEGQGSTDTQYF. As DNA, the CDR3 is TGTGCCAGCAGCGTAGAGGGACAGGGCAGCACAGATACGCAGTATTTT.

The sample holds a few counts of this clone. The chain carries TRBV19 and TRBJ2-1; 8 bases map to TRBD1. The ends lost 1 base at V and 6 bases at J; junction bases unmatched: 8. This CDR3 spans 16 amino acids. CDR1 LNHDA and CDR2 SQIVND come from the germline V gene (reference sequence). The CDR3 is CASSIGRQGAANEQFF. CDR3 in DNA: TGTGCCAGTAGTATAGGTAGGCAGGGGGCTGCCAATGAGCAGTTCTTC.

This chain connects TRBV18 to TRBJ2-3; maybe TRBD2 (6 bases). The CDR3 loop spans 15 amino acids. V was trimmed by 4 bases and J by 0 bases, leaving 11 bases between them. The germline CDR1 and CDR2 sequences are KGHSH and LQKENI. The CDR3 is CASSLGTSSTDTQYF. CDR3 nucleotide sequence: TGTGCCAGCTCACTCGGGACTTCTAGCACAGATACGCAGTATTTT. The full variable domain, its missing parts supplied by reference TRBV18 and TRBJ2-3, is NAGVMQNPRHLVRRRGQEARLRCSPMKGHSHVYWYRQLPEEGLKFMVYLQKENIIDESGMPKERFSAEFPKEGPSILRIQQVVRGDSAAYFCASSLGTSSTDTQYFGPGTRLTVL.

V usage is TRBV28 and J usage is TRBJ1-2; D unresolved. From germline, CDR1 is MDHEN and CDR2 SYDVKM. The germline V and J ends were trimmed by 3 bases and 0 bases, with 17 bases remaining between them. CDR3 size: 17 residues. The CDR3 bases are TGTGCCAGCAGTTTCGGGAAGTGGAGGATGACTAACTATGGCTACACCTTC. Amino acid sequence: CASSFGKWRMTNYGYTF.

The rearrangement joins TRBV27 to TRBJ2-7; the match to TRBD2 covers 14 bases. This CDR3 is 15 amino acids long. V shed 5 bases, J shed 5 bases, and the junction held 5 bases outside the gene matches. Per germline, CDR1 MNHEY and CDR2 SMNVEV (reference sequence). CDR3 in DNA: TGTGCCAGCAGTGGGGGGACTAGCGGGGGTGACGAGCAGTACTTC. It is translated as CASSGGTSGGDEQYF.

The chain couples TRBV5-8 to TRBJ1-3; D uncertain. The germline V and J ends were trimmed by 6 bases and 0 bases, with 16 bases remaining between them. Germline V gene data show CDR1 as SGHTS and CDR2 as YDEGEE. CDR3 length: 16 residues. The CDR3 spells CASTNHREGSGNTIYF. CDR3 in DNA: TGTGCCAGCACCAACCACCGGGAGGGCTCTGGAAACACCATATATTTT.

The rearrangement joins TRBV3-1 (or the pseudogene TRBV3-2) to TRBJ1-3; D gene uncertain. Germline CDR1 reads LGHDT; CDR2 reads YNNKEL (reference sequence). V was pared by 4 bases and J by 0 bases, with 13 bases between. This CDR3 is built from 16 residues. Here the CDR3 DNA reads TGTGCCAGCAGCCTTCTTCCGGGAGCCTCTGGAAACACCATATATTTT. This gives the protein CASSLLPGASGNTIYF.

This clone has a single count. The V call is TRBV15, the J call TRBJ1-2; a possible D gene is TRBD1 (5 bases). This CDR3 has 14 amino acids. The germline V and J ends were trimmed by 6 bases and 0 bases, with 11 bases remaining between them. The V gene's germline CDR1 is LNHNV and CDR2 YYDKDF (reference sequence). CDR3 in amino acids: CATRQGGANYGYTF. CDR3 in DNA: TGTGCCACCAGGCAGGGAGGGGCTAACTATGGCTACACCTTC.

As DNA, the CDR3 is TGTGCCTGGAACCCAGCCAGGGCGTCGAACACCGGGGAGCTGTTTTTT. Encoded protein: CAWNPARASNTGELFF. The V call is TRBV30, the J call TRBJ2-2; the D gene is possibly TRBD1 (5 bases). CDR1 is GTSNPN and CDR2 is SVGIG in the germline V gene (reference sequence). Trimming shortened V by 4 bases and J by 0 bases, and 15 bases separated the two germline ends. CDR3 length: 16 amino acids.

The V gene is TRBV5-6, the J gene TRBJ1-4, with 8 bases lining up with TRBD1. Germline lookup yields CDR1 SGHDT and CDR2 YYEEEE. V lost 0 bases to trimming and J lost 0 bases; unmatched junction nucleotides: 7. This CDR3 has 18 amino acids. The CDR3 coding sequence is TGTGCCAGCAGCTTGGCTGGGACAGGTCTAACAACTAATGAAAAACTGTTTTTT. It codes for CASSLAGTGLTTNEKLFF.

The chain links TRBV7-9 to TRBJ1-1; tentatively, D is TRBD1 (5 bases). Per germline, CDR1 SEHNR and CDR2 FQNEAQ (reference sequence). CDR3 length: 16 amino acids. V was pared by 0 bases and J by 1 base, with 12 bases between. The CDR3 region has the DNA TGTGCCAGCAGCTTAGCGCGGAGGGGCTGGAACACTGAAGCTTTCTTT. This translates into CASSLARRGWNTEAFF.

The chain recombines TRBV19 with TRBJ2-1; TRBD2 aligns across 11 bases. The CDR3 contains 15 residues. Unmatched junction bases numbered 7, after V lost 8 bases and J lost 4 bases. Germline assignment: CDR1 LNHDA and CDR2 SQIVND (reference sequence). DNA for the CDR3: TGTGCCAGTGGGATGCGACTAGCGGGATACAATGAGCAGTTCTTC. It yields the protein CASGMRLAGYNEQFF.

V is TRBV6-5 and J is TRBJ1-2, with 7 bases matching TRBD1. The CDR3 runs to 13 residues. V was clipped by 6 bases and J by 3 bases; unmatched bases: 4. Germline CDR1 MNHEY, CDR2 SVGAGI. DNA for the CDR3: TGTGCCAGCAGCGTAGGACAGGACTATGGCTACACCTTC. Encoded protein: CASSVGQDYGYTF.

This chain connects TRBV11-2 to TRBJ2-5; 13 bases are shared with TRBD2. The length of the CDR3 is 18 residues. V dropped 5 bases and J dropped 2; count of bases not matched to a gene: 11. The germline V gene encodes CDR1 SGHAT and CDR2 FQNNGV. CDR3 sequence reads: CASSLGLAGSGLQETQYF. DNA of the CDR3: TGTGCCAGCAGCCTGGGACTAGCGGGATCGGGTCTTCAAGAGACCCAGTACTTC.

This chain joins TRBV5-1 and TRBJ1-1; TRBD1 matches at 7 bases. Losses at the gene ends were 4 bases for V and 4 bases for J; bases not matched to a gene: 7. The CDR3 is made up of 14 amino acids. The germline CDR1 and CDR2 sequences are SGHRS and YFSETQ. The CDR3 DNA follows: TGCGCCAGCAGCGCCGGACAGGAGGGCACTGAAGCTTTCTTT. As protein: CASSAGQEGTEAFF.

The chain couples TRBV27 to TRBJ2-1; 10 bases are a match to TRBD2. Germline V gives CDR1 MNHEY, CDR2 SMNVEV (reference sequence). With 8 bases clipped from V and 5 bases from J, the junction kept 9 bases outside the gene matches. CDR3 length equals 15 residues. The CDR3 is CASRISGGSHNEQFF. The DNA of the CDR3 is TGTGCCAGCCGCATTAGCGGGGGGAGCCACAATGAGCAGTTCTTC.

This chain connects TRBV6-5 to TRBJ1-1; D unresolved. Germline loops: CDR1 MNHEY, CDR2 SVGAGI. The CDR3 contains 16 residues. V lost 0 bases to trimming and J lost 3 bases, with 14 bases between them. This CDR3 is CASSYSMAGYDTEAFF. The CDR3 DNA reads TGTGCCAGCAGTTACTCGATGGCGGGCTATGACACTGAAGCTTTCTTT.